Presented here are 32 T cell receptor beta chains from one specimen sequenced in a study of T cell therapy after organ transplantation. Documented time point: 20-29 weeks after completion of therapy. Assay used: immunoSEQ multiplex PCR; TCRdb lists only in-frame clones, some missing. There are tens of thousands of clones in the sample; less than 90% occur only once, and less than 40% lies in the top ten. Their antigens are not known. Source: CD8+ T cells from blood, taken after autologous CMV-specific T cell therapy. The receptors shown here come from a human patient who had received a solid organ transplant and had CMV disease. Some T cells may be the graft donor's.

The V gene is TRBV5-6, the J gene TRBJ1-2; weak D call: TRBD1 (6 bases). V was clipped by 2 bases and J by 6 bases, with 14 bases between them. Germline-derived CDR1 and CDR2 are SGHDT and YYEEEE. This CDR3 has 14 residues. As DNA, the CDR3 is TGTGCCAGCAGCTTCGGCGACAGGCATCATGGCTACACCTTC. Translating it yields CASSFGDRHHGYTF. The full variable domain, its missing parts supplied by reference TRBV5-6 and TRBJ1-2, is DAGVTQSPTHLIKTRGQQVTLRCSPKSGHDTVSWYQQALGQGPQFIFQYYEEEERQRGNFPDRFSGHQFPNYSSELNVNALLLGDSALYLCASSFGDRHHGYTFGSGTRLTVV.

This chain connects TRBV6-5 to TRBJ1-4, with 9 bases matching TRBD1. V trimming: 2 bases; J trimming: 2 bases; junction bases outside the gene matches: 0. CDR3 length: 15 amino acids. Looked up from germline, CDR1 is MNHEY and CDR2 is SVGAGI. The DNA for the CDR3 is TGTGCCAGCAGTTACGGACAGGGGACTAATGAAAAACTGTTTTTT. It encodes CASSYGQGTNEKLFF.

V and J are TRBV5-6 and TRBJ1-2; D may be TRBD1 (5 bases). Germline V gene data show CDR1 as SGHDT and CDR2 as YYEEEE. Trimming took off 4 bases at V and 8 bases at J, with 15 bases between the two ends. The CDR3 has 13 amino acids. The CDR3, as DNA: TGTGCCAGCAGCGCGGTCAGGGTTGGAGGCTACACCTTC. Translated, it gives CASSAVRVGGYTF.

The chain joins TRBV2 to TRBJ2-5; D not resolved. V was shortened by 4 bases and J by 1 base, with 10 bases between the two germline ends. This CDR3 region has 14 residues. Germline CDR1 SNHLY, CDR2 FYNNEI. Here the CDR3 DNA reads TGTGCCAGCAGTGGGCCCGGAACCCAAGAGACCCAGTACTTC. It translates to CASSGPGTQETQYF.

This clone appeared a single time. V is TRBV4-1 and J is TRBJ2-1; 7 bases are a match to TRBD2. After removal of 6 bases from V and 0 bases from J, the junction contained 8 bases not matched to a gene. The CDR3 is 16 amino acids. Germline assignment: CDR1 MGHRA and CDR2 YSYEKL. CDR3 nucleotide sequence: TGCGCCAGCAGACGGCTAGCGGAGAGCTCCTACAATGAGCAGTTCTTC. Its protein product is CASRRLAESSYNEQFF.

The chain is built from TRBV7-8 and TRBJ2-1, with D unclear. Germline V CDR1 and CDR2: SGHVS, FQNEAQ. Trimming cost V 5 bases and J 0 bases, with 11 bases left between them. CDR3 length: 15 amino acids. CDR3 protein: CASSRSPTSYNEQFF. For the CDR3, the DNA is TGTGCCAGCAGCCGCTCCCCTACCTCCTACAATGAGCAGTTCTTC.

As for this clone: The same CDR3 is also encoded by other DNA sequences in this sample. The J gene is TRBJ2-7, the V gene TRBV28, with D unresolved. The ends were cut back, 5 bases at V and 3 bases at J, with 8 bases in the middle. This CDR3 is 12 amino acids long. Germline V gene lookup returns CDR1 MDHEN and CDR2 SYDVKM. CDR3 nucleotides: TGTGCCAGCAGTCCCGCCGGCTACGAGCAGTACTTC. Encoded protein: CASSPAGYEQYF.

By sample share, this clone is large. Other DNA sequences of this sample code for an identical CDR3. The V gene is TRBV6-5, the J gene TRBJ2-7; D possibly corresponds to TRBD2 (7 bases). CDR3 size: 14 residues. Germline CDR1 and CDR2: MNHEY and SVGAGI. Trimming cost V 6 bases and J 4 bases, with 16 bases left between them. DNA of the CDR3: TGTGCCAGCAGCCACGGGGGAGGGGGTTACGAGCAGTACTTC. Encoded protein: CASSHGGGGYEQYF.

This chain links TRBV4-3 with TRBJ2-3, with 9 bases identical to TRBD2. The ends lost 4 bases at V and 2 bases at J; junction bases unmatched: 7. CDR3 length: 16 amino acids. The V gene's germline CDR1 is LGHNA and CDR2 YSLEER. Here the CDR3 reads CASSRRLAGPTDTQYF. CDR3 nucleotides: TGCGCCAGCAGCCGGCGTCTAGCGGGGCCCACAGATACGCAGTATTTT.

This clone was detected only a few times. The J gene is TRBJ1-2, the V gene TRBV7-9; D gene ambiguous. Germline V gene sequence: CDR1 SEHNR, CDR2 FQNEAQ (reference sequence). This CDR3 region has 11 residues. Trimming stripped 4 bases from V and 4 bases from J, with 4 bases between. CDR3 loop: CASSSTYGYTF. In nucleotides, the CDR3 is TGTGCCAGCAGCTCCACCTATGGCTACACCTTC.

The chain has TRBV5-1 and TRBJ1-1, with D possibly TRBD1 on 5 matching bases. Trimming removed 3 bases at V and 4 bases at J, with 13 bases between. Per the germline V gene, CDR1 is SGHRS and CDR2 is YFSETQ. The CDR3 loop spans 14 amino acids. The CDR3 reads CASSWVPGGTEAFF. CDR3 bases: TGCGCCAGCAGCTGGGTACCCGGGGGCACTGAAGCTTTCTTT.

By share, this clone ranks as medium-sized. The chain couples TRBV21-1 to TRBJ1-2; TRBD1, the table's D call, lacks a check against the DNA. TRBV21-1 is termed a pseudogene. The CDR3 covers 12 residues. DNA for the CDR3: TGTGCCAGCAGCTTACAGGGGAGAGGCTACACCTTC. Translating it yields CASSLQGRGYTF.

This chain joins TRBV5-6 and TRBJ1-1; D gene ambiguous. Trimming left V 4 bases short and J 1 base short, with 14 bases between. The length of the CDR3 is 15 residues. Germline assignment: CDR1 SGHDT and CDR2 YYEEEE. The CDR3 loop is CASSAYPAWNTEAFF. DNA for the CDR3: TGTGCCAGCAGCGCCTACCCAGCATGGAACACTGAAGCTTTCTTT.

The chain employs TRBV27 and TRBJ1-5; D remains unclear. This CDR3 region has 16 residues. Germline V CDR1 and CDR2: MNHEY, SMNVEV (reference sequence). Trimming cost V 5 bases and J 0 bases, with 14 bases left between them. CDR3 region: CASSPILGYSNQPQHF. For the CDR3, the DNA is TGTGCCAGCAGTCCAATCCTGGGATATAGCAATCAGCCCCAGCATTTT.

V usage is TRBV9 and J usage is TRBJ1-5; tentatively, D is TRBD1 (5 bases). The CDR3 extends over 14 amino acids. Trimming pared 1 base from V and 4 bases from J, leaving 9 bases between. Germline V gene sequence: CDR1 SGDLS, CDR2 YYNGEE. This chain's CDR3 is CASSVSGGNQPQHF. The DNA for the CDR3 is TGTGCCAGCAGCGTATCTGGGGGGAATCAGCCCCAGCATTTT.

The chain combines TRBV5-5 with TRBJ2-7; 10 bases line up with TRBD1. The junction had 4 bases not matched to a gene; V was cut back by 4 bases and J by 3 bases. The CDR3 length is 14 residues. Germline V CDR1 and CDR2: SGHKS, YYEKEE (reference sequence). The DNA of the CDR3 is TGTGCCAGCAGCCCCGGACAGGGGGGCTACGAGCAGTACTTC. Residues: CASSPGQGGYEQYF.

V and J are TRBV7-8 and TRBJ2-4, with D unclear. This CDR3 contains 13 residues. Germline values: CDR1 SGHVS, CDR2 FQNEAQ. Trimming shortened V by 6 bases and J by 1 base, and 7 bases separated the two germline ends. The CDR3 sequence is CASRDGAKNIQYF. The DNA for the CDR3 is TGTGCCAGCAGGGACGGGGCCAAAAACATTCAGTACTTC.

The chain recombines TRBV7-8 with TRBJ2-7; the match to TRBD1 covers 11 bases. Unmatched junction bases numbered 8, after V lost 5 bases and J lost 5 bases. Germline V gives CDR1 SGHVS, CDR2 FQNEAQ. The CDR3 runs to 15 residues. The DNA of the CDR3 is TGTGCCAGCAGCCTCCCCGGGACAGGGGGACACGAGCAGTACTTC. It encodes CASSLPGTGGHEQYF.

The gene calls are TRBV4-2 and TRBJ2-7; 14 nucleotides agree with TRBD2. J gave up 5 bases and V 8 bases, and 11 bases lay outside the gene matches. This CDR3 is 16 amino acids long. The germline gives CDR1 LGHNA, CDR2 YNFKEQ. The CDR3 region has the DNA TGTGCCAGCGCCGACCAGGGACTAGCGGGAGTCCACGAGCAGTACTTC. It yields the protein CASADQGLAGVHEQYF.

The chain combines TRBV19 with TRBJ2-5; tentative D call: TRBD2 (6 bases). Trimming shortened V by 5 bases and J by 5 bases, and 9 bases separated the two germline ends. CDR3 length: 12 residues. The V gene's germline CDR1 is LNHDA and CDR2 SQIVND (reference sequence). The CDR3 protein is CASSPAGETQYF. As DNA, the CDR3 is TGTGCCAGTAGTCCGGCGGGGGAGACCCAGTACTTC.

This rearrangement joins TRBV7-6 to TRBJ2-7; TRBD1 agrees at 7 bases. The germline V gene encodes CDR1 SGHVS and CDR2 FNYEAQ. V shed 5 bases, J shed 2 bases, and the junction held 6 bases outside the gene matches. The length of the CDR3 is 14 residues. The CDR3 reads CASSTGTATYEQYF. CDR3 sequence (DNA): TGTGCCAGCAGCACCGGGACAGCCACCTACGAGCAGTACTTC. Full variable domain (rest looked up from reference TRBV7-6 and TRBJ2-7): GAGVSQSPRYKVTKRGQDVALRCDPISGHVSLYWYRQALGQGPEFLTYFNYEAQQDKSGLPNDRFSAERPEGSISTLTIQRTEQRDSAMYRCASSTGTATYEQYFGPGTRLTVT.

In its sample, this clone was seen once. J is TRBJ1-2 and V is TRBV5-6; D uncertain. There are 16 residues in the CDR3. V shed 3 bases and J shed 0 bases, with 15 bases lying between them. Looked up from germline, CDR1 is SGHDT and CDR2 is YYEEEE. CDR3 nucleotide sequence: TGTGCCAGCAGCTGGGCAGTTTCGTCTCCTAACTATGGCTACACCTTC. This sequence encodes CASSWAVSSPNYGYTF.

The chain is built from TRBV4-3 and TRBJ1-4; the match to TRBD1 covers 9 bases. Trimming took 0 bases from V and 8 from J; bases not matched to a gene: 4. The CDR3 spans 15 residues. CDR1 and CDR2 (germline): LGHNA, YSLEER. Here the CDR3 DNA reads TGCGCCAGCAGCCAAGAAAGGGGGACAGGGGAAAAACTGTTTTTT. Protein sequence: CASSQERGTGEKLFF.

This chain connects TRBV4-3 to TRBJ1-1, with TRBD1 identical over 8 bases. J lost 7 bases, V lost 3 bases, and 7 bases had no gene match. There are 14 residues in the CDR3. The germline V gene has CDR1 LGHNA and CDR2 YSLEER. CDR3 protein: CASSHGQGIGEAFF. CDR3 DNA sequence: TGCGCCAGCAGCCATGGACAGGGAATTGGTGAAGCTTTCTTT.

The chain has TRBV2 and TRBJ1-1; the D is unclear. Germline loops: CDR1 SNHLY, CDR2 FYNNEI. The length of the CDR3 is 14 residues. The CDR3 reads CAAEGRGMNTEAFF. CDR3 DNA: TGTGCTGCAGAAGGCCGAGGGATGAACACTGAAGCTTTCTTT. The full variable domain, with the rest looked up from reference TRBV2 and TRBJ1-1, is EPEVTQTPSHQVTQMGQEVILRCVPISNHLYFYWYRQILGQKVEFLVSFYNNEISEKSEIFDDQFSVERPDGSNFTLKIRSTKLEDSAMYFCAAEGRGMNTEAFFGQGTRLTVV.

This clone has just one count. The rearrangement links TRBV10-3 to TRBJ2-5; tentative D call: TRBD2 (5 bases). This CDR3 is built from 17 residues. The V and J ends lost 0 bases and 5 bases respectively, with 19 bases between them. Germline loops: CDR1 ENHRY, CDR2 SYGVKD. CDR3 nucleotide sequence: TGTGCCATCAGTGAGTCGATGGCGGGTGCGAGGTGGGAGACCCAGTACTTC. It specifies CAISESMAGARWETQYF.

The CDR3 sequence is CASSPQTDSSYEQYF. The CDR3 nucleotides are TGTGCCAGCAGCCCTCAAACGGACAGCTCCTACGAGCAGTACTTC. The genes are TRBV4-2 and TRBJ2-7, with a tentative D call TRBD1 (6 bases). The germline CDR1 and CDR2 sequences are LGHNA and YNFKEQ. The CDR3 has 15 residues. V shed 4 bases and J shed 0 bases, with 13 bases lying between them.

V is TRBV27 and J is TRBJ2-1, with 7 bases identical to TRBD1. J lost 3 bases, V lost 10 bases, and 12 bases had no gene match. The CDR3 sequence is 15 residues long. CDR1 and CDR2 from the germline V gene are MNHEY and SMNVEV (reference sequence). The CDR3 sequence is CATVEIRGFYNEQFF. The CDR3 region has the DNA TGTGCCACCGTGGAAATCAGGGGGTTCTACAATGAGCAGTTCTTC.

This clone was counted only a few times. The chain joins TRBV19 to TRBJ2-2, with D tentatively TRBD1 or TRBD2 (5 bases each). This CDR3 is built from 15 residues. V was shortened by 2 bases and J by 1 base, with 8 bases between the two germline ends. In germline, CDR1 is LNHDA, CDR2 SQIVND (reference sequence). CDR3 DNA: TGTGCCAGTAGTATATGGGGGAGGAACACCGGGGAGCTGTTTTTT. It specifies CASSIWGRNTGELFF.

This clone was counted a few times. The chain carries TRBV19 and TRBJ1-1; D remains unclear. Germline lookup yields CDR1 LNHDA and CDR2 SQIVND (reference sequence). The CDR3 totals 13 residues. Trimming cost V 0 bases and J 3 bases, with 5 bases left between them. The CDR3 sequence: CASSIDQDTEAFF. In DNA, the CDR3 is TGTGCCAGTAGTATAGATCAGGACACTGAAGCTTTCTTT.

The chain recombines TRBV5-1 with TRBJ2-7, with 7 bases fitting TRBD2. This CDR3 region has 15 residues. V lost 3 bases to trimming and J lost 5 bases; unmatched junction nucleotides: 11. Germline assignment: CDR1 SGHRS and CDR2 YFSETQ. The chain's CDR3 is CASSWPGEGYHEQYF. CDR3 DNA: TGCGCCAGCAGCTGGCCCGGGGAGGGGTACCACGAGCAGTACTTC.

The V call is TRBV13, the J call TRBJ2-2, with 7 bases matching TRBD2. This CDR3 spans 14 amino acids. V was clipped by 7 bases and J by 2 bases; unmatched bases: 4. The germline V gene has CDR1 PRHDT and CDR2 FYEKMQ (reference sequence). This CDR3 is CASKAGINTGELFF. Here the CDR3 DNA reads TGTGCCAGCAAAGCGGGGATAAACACCGGGGAGCTGTTTTTT.